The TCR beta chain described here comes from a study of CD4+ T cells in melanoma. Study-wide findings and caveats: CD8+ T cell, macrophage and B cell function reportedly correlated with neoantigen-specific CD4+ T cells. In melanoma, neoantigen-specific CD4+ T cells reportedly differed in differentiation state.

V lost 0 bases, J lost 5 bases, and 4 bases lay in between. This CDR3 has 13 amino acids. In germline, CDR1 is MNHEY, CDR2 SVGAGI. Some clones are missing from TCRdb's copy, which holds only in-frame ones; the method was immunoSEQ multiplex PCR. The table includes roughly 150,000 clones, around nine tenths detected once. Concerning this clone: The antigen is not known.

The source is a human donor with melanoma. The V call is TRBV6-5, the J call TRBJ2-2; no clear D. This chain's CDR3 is CASSYSLTGELFF. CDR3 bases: TGTGCCAGCAGTTACTCTTTGACCGGGGAGCTGTTTTTT.